A single sample gave rise to the 18 T cell receptor beta chains below, sequenced in a study of regulatory T cells in long-lasting Graves disease. Investigators prepared the TCR beta libraries by applying iRepertoire HTBI primers and Arm-PCR of CDR3 regions. TCRdb called the multiplex PCR reads again in MiXCR, with one record for every CDR3 protein. The sample lists about 540,000 distinct CDR3 sequences, roughly 13% seen once, with about 10% in the top ten. As for time point: newly diagnosed GD, antithyroid drugs for less than 3 months. From PBMCs, RNA was extracted and then used to make the TCR library. This same sample was also taken into another study, of T cells in Graves' hyperthyroidism and ophthalmopathy.

The specimen was peripheral blood mononuclear cells (PBMCs), collected at new diagnosis, from a patient treated with antithyroid drugs. The receptors come from a young man with Graves disease.

The sample holds many counts of this clonotype. J is TRBJ2-7 and V is TRBV20-1; D not certain. CDR1 is DFQATT and CDR2 is SNEGSKA in the germline V gene (reference sequence). CDR3 length: 15 residues. V lost 0 bases and J 4 bases, leaving 16 bases between the germline ends. The CDR3 spells CSARDVKAPSYEQYF. DNA of the CDR3: TGCAGTGCTAGAGATGTTAAAGCGCCGTCTTACGAGCAGTACTTC.

This clonotype was detected many times. This rearrangement joins TRBV19 to TRBJ1-5; the D gene is possibly TRBD1 (5 bases). CDR3 size: 12 residues. Trimming stripped 3 bases from V and 9 bases from J, with 9 bases between. From germline, CDR1 is LNHDA and CDR2 SQIVND (reference sequence). CDR3 DNA sequence: TGTGCCAGTAGTATGGGGGGAGGGCCCCAGCATTTT. It codes for CASSMGGGPQHF.

In this sample, this clonotype turned up many times. The V gene is TRBV13, the J gene TRBJ2-2; the D gene is possibly TRBD2 (6 bases). CDR1 is PRHDT, CDR2 FYEKMQ, per germline (reference sequence). Trimming removed 5 bases at V and 5 bases at J, with 15 bases between. There are 15 residues in the CDR3. The CDR3 region is CASSPPGGRTGELFF. CDR3 sequence (DNA): TGTGCCAGCAGCCCACCCGGGGGTCGAACCGGGGAGCTGTTTTTT.

Comments on this clonotype: A junction end diverges from the germline sequence, so it may reflect a read error. This rearrangement joins TRBV27 to TRBJ2-1; the D call may be TRBD1 or TRBD2 (7 bases each). The CDR3 sequence is 16 residues long. Germline assignment: CDR1 MNHEY and CDR2 SMNVEV (reference sequence). The CDR3 spells CASSSFDREGYNEQLF. CDR3 DNA: TGTGCCAGCAGTTCCTTTGACAGGGAGGGGTACAATGAGCAGCTCTTC.

This clonotype was observed at least ten times. V is TRBV7-2 and J is TRBJ2-3; 12 nucleotides match TRBD2. Losses at the gene ends were 5 bases for V and 4 bases for J; bases not matched to a gene: 7. The germline CDR1 and CDR2 sequences are SGHTA and FQGNSA. The CDR3 has 16 amino acids. The CDR3 sequence is CASSTRLAGEPDTQYF. The CDR3 nucleotides read TGTGCCAGCAGCACAAGACTAGCGGGAGAACCAGATACGCAGTATTTT.

In the case of this clonotype: A much larger clone lies one base from this, so it may be a read error. The chain combines TRBV18 with TRBJ2-7; tentative D call: TRBD2 (5 bases). Germline assignment: CDR1 KGHSH and CDR2 LQKENI. The CDR3 has 15 amino acids. V shed 5 bases and J shed 7 bases, with 21 bases lying between them. The CDR3 DNA sequence: TGTGCCAGCTCATCGGGTAGGGCGCGGGCCGGGGAGCAGTACTTC. It translates to CASSSGRARAGEQYF.

There are many counts of this clonotype. CDR3 nucleotide sequence: TGTGCCAGCAGCTTGATATCGTTGGATACGCAGTATTTT. This codes for CASSLISLDTQYF. The J gene is TRBJ2-3, the V gene TRBV7-2; D not certain. CDR3 length equals 13 residues. In germline, CDR1 is SGHTA, CDR2 FQGNSA. Trimming cost V 3 bases and J 6 bases, with 10 bases left between them.

This clonotype was detected ten times or more. The V and J genes are TRBV20-1 and TRBJ2-5; D not resolved. Trimming left V 3 bases short and J 0 bases short, with 5 bases between. Germline-derived CDR1 and CDR2 are DFQATT and SNEGSKA (reference sequence). This CDR3 spans 12 amino acids. In DNA, the CDR3 is TGCAGTGCTAGCCCCCACCAAGAGACCCAGTACTTC. Amino acid sequence: CSASPHQETQYF.

J is TRBJ1-5 and V is TRBV15, with D tentatively TRBD1 (6 bases). Germline V gene sequence: CDR1 LNHNV, CDR2 YYDKDF (reference sequence). Trimming took off 0 bases at V and 0 bases at J, with 9 bases between the two ends. The CDR3 extends over 16 amino acids. The CDR3 loop is CATSRDRTDSNQPQHF. The CDR3 coding sequence is TGTGCCACCAGCAGAGATCGGACAGATAGCAATCAGCCCCAGCATTTT. The whole variable domain, remainder taken from reference TRBV15 and TRBJ1-5, is DAMVIQNPRYQVTQFGKPVTLSCSQTLNHNVMYWYQQKSSQAPKLLFHYYDKDFNNEADTPDNFQSRRPNTSFCFLDIRSPGLGDTAMYLCATSRDRTDSNQPQHFGDGTRLSIL.

This clonotype was counted ten times or more. The V and J genes are TRBV5-6 and TRBJ1-2; no firm D call. Looked up from germline, CDR1 is SGHDT and CDR2 is YYEEEE. V was cut by 0 bases and J by 7 bases, with 10 bases left in between. There are 13 residues in the CDR3. CDR3 loop: CASSLEKDGGYTF. The DNA for the CDR3 is TGTGCCAGCAGCTTGGAGAAAGACGGTGGCTACACCTTC.

This clonotype was observed many times. The gene calls are TRBV2 and TRBJ1-4, with D tentatively TRBD1 (5 bases). The CDR3 sequence is 14 residues long. Trimming removed 2 bases at V and 8 bases at J, with 12 bases between. In germline, CDR1 is SNHLY, CDR2 FYNNEI. The CDR3 coding sequence is TGTGCCAGCAGTGAAAAGGGGTTGTGGGAAAAACTGTTTTTT. Residues: CASSEKGLWEKLFF. Based on the CDR3 plus reference TRBV2 and TRBJ1-4, the full variable domain is EPEVTQTPSHQVTQMGQEVILRCVPISNHLYFYWYRQILGQKVEFLVSFYNNEISEKSEIFDDQFSVERPDGSNFTLKIRSTKLEDSAMYFCASSEKGLWEKLFFGSGTQLSVL.

V and J are TRBV19 and TRBJ2-7; D ambiguous. The germline V gene has CDR1 LNHDA and CDR2 SQIVND (reference sequence). CDR3 length: 11 amino acids. Trimming shortened V by 6 bases and J by 7 bases, and 10 bases separated the two germline ends. CDR3 in DNA: TGTGCCAGTAGAGGCGGTGGGGAGCAGTACTTC. It is translated as CASRGGGEQYF.

This clonotype was seen many times. This sequence joins TRBV12-3 or TRBV12-4 and TRBJ2-3; D not certain. The CDR3 is 14 residues long. V was pared by 1 base and J by 3 bases, with 8 bases between. The CDR3 DNA follows: TGTGCCAGCAGTTTAGGTCCAGGTACAGATACGCAGTATTTT. Residues: CASSLGPGTDTQYF.

This clonotype was found many times. This sequence joins TRBV24-1 and TRBJ2-5, with D maybe TRBD1 (5 bases). Trimming shortened V by 4 bases and J by 3 bases, and 14 bases separated the two germline ends. Germline CDR1 and CDR2: KGHDR and SFDVKD. CDR3 size: 15 residues. CDR3 bases: TGTGCCACCAGTGAGGGATCCAGGGTAAAAGAGACCCAGTACTTC. Encoded protein: CATSEGSRVKETQYF.

This clonotype was picked up many times. This chain connects TRBV5-1 to TRBJ2-3, with D possibly being TRBD2 (5 bases). Between the trimmed V and J ends, which lost 4 bases and 3 bases, there was a span of 18 bases. CDR1 SGHRS and CDR2 YFSETQ come from the germline V gene. The CDR3 loop spans 16 amino acids. The CDR3 DNA follows: TGCGCCAGCAGCGTCACCGGAAAGCGGCCAACAGATACGCAGTATTTT. Encoded protein: CASSVTGKRPTDTQYF.

This clonotype has at least ten counts. The V gene is TRBV29-1, the J gene TRBJ2-7; 10 nucleotides align to TRBD2. The CDR3 sequence is 13 residues long. Germline values: CDR1 SQVTM, CDR2 ANQGSEA. V lost 7 bases and J lost 2; bases outside the gene matches: 5. This CDR3 reads CSAIAGGPYEQYF. In nucleotides, the CDR3 is TGCAGCGCAATAGCGGGAGGACCCTACGAGCAGTACTTC.

V and J are TRBV6-5 and TRBJ1-6; no clear D. CDR3 length equals 16 residues. Germline CDR1 is MNHEY and CDR2 is SVGAGI. Trimming took 2 bases from V and 3 from J, leaving 11 bases between them. CDR3 amino acids: CASSYRQPGYNSPLHF. The CDR3 nucleotides read TGTGCCAGCAGTTACAGGCAGCCTGGCTATAATTCACCCCTCCACTTT.

This clonotype has a count of ten or more. This chain links TRBV20-1 with TRBJ1-1; tentatively, D is TRBD1 (5 bases). Germline CDR1 is DFQATT and CDR2 is SNEGSKA (reference sequence). This CDR3 is 16 amino acids long. Trimming left V 2 bases short and J 0 bases short, with 16 bases between. The CDR3 DNA follows: TGCAGTGCTAGAATACCCTCGCAGGGAATGAACACTGAAGCTTTCTTT. As protein: CSARIPSQGMNTEAFF.